The 9 T cell receptor beta chains in this list originate from one sample, sequenced in a study of regulatory T cells in long-lasting Graves disease. iRepertoire HTBI primers and Arm-PCR of CDR3 regions built TCR beta libraries. TCRdb independently ran MiXCR on the multiplex PCR reads; one entry per CDR3 protein. The table lists about 470,000 distinct CDR3 sequences, about 20% of them singletons, with under 9% in the top ten. Noted time point: persistent/refractory GD, antithyroid drugs over 5 years with positive TRAb. RNA isolated from PBMCs was used to make the TCR library. The sample in question was peripheral blood mononuclear cells (PBMCs), obtained when the disease was refractory, from a patient treated with antithyroid drugs. These receptor sequences come from a female donor with Graves disease.

There are many counts of this clonotype. This chain uses TRBV11-2 with TRBJ2-7, with D maybe TRBD2 (6 bases). CDR1 and CDR2 (germline): SGHAT, FQNNGV. V was cut by 0 bases and J by 2 bases, with 17 bases left in between. The CDR3 contains 17 residues. CDR3 amino acids: CASSLELFGGKAYEQYF. The CDR3 nucleotides are TGTGCCAGCAGCTTAGAATTGTTTGGCGGGAAGGCCTACGAGCAGTACTTC.

A few counts support this clonotype. The rearrangement joins TRBV7-2 to TRBJ2-3, with TRBD2 matching over 8 bases. The germline gives CDR1 SGHTA, CDR2 FQGNSA. V lost 5 bases and J lost 5; bases outside the gene matches: 6. The CDR3 loop spans 14 amino acids. CDR3 residues: CASSPAGGVDTQYF. Here the CDR3 DNA reads TGTGCCAGCAGCCCGGCGGGGGGTGTAGATACGCAGTATTTT.

Comments on this clonotype: The junction departs from the called germline gene at one end, perhaps through a read error. This chain uses TRBV7-3 with TRBJ1-1; D is ambiguous. This CDR3 region has 13 residues. From germline, CDR1 is SGHTA and CDR2 FQGTGA. The CDR3 spells CAGSPTLTTEAFF. CDR3 coding DNA: TGTGCCGGCAGCCCCACGTTGACCACTGAAGCTTTCTTT.

This clonotype was seen ten or more times. V is TRBV28 and J is TRBJ2-7; no definite D call. Germline assignment: CDR1 MDHEN and CDR2 SYDVKM. V was clipped by 3 bases and J by 1 base, with 13 bases between them. The CDR3 has 15 amino acids. CDR3 loop: CASSFFRGMSYEQYF. The CDR3 DNA reads as TGTGCCAGCAGTTTTTTTCGAGGTATGTCCTACGAGCAGTACTTC.

This clonotype was detected only a few times. The chain has TRBV5-1 and TRBJ2-7; TRBD2 matches at 8 bases. The CDR3 runs 14 residues. V gave up 6 bases and J gave up 2 bases; unmatched junction bases: 7. The germline gives CDR1 SGHRS, CDR2 YFSETQ. The CDR3 coding sequence is TGCGCCAGCACTCGGGGTAGCGGGGCCTACGAGCAGTACTTC. It translates to CASTRGSGAYEQYF.

This clonotype was observed many times. The rearrangement uses TRBV10-1 and TRBJ2-7, with D unresolved. The germline V and J ends were trimmed by 4 bases and 3 bases, with 10 bases remaining between them. This CDR3 is 13 amino acids long. CDR1 is WNHNN and CDR2 is SYGVQD in the germline V gene (reference sequence). CDR3 protein: CASSAWGSYEQYF. The CDR3 coding sequence is TGCGCCAGCAGTGCGTGGGGAAGCTACGAGCAGTACTTC.

This clonotype came up many times. The chain has TRBV9 and TRBJ1-2; 7 bases map to TRBD1. The length of the CDR3 is 15 residues. Trimming removed 3 bases from V and 4 bases from J; junction bases left unmatched: 9. Germline loops: CDR1 SGDLS, CDR2 YYNGEE. CDR3 amino acids: CASSEGDRASYGYTF. CDR3 coding DNA: TGTGCCAGCAGCGAGGGAGACAGGGCCTCCTATGGCTACACCTTC.

This clonotype was seen a handful of times. V is TRBV13 and J is TRBJ2-7; 12 bases fit TRBD1. The CDR3 is made up of 16 amino acids. Germline values: CDR1 PRHDT, CDR2 FYEKMQ (reference sequence). The V gene end was trimmed by 4 bases and the J gene end by 4 bases; junction bases not matched to a gene: 8. The CDR3 here is CASSSIGTGGQYEQYF. The CDR3 coding sequence is TGTGCCAGCAGCTCAATCGGGACAGGGGGCCAATACGAGCAGTACTTC.

Points on this clonotype: An end of the junction does not agree with germline; a read error may underlie this. This chain uses TRBV5-6 with TRBJ1-2; D is unresolved. Germline values: CDR1 SGHDT, CDR2 YYEEEE. This CDR3 has 14 residues. The CDR3 DNA follows: TGTGCCGGCAGCTTGGGAGCGCTGGACTATGGCTACACCTTC. It translates to CAGSLGALDYGYTF.